The 23 T cell receptor beta chains in this list originate from one sample, sequenced in a study of CD8 T cells in ankylosing spondylitis. These TCRs' antigens remain unknown. MiXCR was run by TCRdb on the 5' RACE reads, yielding one entry per CDR3 protein. The sample contains about 420,000 distinct CDR3 sequences, under 25% of which appear only once. General study points: Several highly homologous variants made up a TCR beta motif, and this motif appeared characteristic of ankylosing spondylitis blood.

Specimen: blood, either unsorted or a sorted T cell fraction (not recorded which). These receptors were collected from a male donor with ankylosing spondylitis.

CDR3: CASSERWFTETQYF. In DNA, the CDR3 is TGTGCCAGCAGTGAACGCTGGTTTACAGAGACCCAGTACTTC. The chain joins TRBV6-1 to TRBJ2-5; D remains unclear. With 2 bases removed from V and 4 bases from J, the gap between germline ends came to 11 bases. This CDR3 has 14 residues. Germline V gives CDR1 MNHNS, CDR2 SASEGT.

The CDR3 sequence: CASSRSNRGINYGYTF. The CDR3 DNA sequence: TGTGCCAGCAGCCGAAGCAACAGGGGGATTAACTATGGCTACACCTTC. V and J are TRBV5-6 and TRBJ1-2; 8 bases match TRBD1. With V trimmed by 4 bases and J by 1 base, 9 bases remained unmatched. Germline-derived CDR1 and CDR2 are SGHDT and YYEEEE. The CDR3 length is 16 residues.

The V and J genes are TRBV9 and TRBJ2-1; 7 bases are shared with TRBD2. Germline-derived CDR1 and CDR2 are SGDLS and YYNGEE. After removal of 8 bases from V and 0 bases from J, the junction contained 8 bases not matched to a gene. This CDR3 has 15 residues. CDR3 bases: TGTGCCAGTGCCCGGGGCGGGAGCTCCTACAATGAGCAGTTCTTC. As protein: CASARGGSSYNEQFF.

This clonotype turned up a few times. The rearrangement uses TRBV28 and TRBJ2-7, with D perhaps TRBD2 (7 bases). Per the germline V gene, CDR1 is MDHEN and CDR2 is SYDVKM. The CDR3 length is 15 residues. Trimming removed 3 bases from V and 2 bases from J, with 14 bases in between. The CDR3 bases are TGTGCCAGCAGTTTTGCCAGCGGGACAACCTACGAGCAGTACTTC. It yields the protein CASSFASGTTYEQYF.

This clonotype was observed a few times. In DNA, the CDR3 is TGTGCCAGCAGCCCCGACCTAGGCGATGGCTACACCTTC. This gives the protein CASSPDLGDGYTF. V gene TRBV5-8 combines with J gene TRBJ1-2; D gene unclear. V gave up 4 bases and J gave up 6 bases, with 13 bases separating them. The CDR3 extends over 13 amino acids. The germline gives CDR1 SGHTS, CDR2 YDEGEE.

This clonotype was seen a few times. CDR3: CSVGWTGEKLFF. In nucleotides, the CDR3 is TGCAGCGTTGGATGGACAGGCGAAAAACTGTTTTTT. The gene calls are TRBV29-1 and TRBJ1-4; 7 nucleotides agree with TRBD1. Unmatched junction bases numbered 4, after V lost 4 bases and J lost 8 bases. This CDR3 is 12 amino acids long. Germline V gene sequence: CDR1 SQVTM, CDR2 ANQGSEA. The whole variable domain, remainder taken from reference TRBV29-1 and TRBJ1-4, is SAVISQKPSRDICQRGTSLTIQCQVDSQVTMMFWYRQQPGQSLTLIATANQGSEATYESGFVIDKFPISRPNLTFSTLTVSNMSPEDSSIYLCSVGWTGEKLFFGSGTQLSVL.

The V call is TRBV12-3 or TRBV12-4, the J call TRBJ1-2; 10 positions match TRBD1. The CDR3 loop spans 16 amino acids. Germline trimming cut 2 bases from V and 7 bases from J; bases unmatched to any gene: 10. CDR3 amino acids: CASSLSSSGTGVGYTF. The CDR3 nucleotides are TGTGCCAGCAGTTTATCGAGTTCTGGGACAGGGGTTGGCTACACCTTC.

This clonotype was counted between two and nine times. The CDR3: CSVPGSTDTQYF. As DNA, the CDR3 is TGCAGCGTGCCAGGGAGCACAGATACGCAGTATTTT. The J gene is TRBJ2-3, the V gene TRBV29-1; weak D call: TRBD1 (5 bases). V lost 6 bases and J lost 0, with 7 bases in between. CDR3 size: 12 residues. Germline CDR1 SQVTM, CDR2 ANQGSEA.

The chain links TRBV11-1 to TRBJ2-5; perhaps D is TRBD1 or TRBD2 (5 bases each). The germline V and J ends were trimmed by 3 bases and 2 bases, with 22 bases remaining between them. Per the germline V gene, CDR1 is SGHAT and CDR2 is FQDESV (reference sequence). This CDR3 region has 18 residues. CDR3: CASSFASGLGQRQETQYF. In DNA form, the CDR3 reads TGTGCCAGCAGCTTTGCATCCGGACTGGGGCAGCGGCAAGAGACCCAGTACTTC.

The V gene is TRBV3-1, the J gene TRBJ2-7, with unresolved D. This CDR3 region has 16 residues. The V end lost 1 base, the J end lost 5 bases, and 18 bases lay between the germline ends. CDR1 LGHDT and CDR2 YNNKEL come from the germline V gene (reference sequence). The CDR3 DNA is TGTGCCAGCAGCCAAGGATTTGTGCGTATCCGTAACGAGCAGTACTTC. It is translated as CASSQGFVRIRNEQYF.

This clonotype came up a few times. The V gene is TRBV7-2, the J gene TRBJ2-5, with TRBD1 matching 7 bases. Germline loops: CDR1 SGHTA, CDR2 FQGNSA. The J segment lost 5 bases and the V segment lost 3 bases, leaving 6 bases of the junction unmatched. The CDR3 loop spans 14 amino acids. The CDR3 region is CASSFRGRLETQYF. The CDR3 DNA reads as TGTGCCAGCAGCTTTAGGGGGCGCTTGGAGACCCAGTACTTC.

The genes are TRBV28 and TRBJ2-7; 7 bases map to TRBD2. This CDR3 region has 13 residues. The germline V gene encodes CDR1 MDHEN and CDR2 SYDVKM. The V and J ends lost 11 bases and 2 bases, in that order; junction bases with no gene match: 9. The CDR3 DNA sequence: TGTGCCGGAAAAAAGGGAGGGACCTACGAGCAGTACTTC. Translated: CAGKKGGTYEQYF.

This clonotype turned up a few times. V and J are TRBV12-3 or TRBV12-4 and TRBJ1-5; D remains ambiguous. This CDR3 contains 17 residues. Trimming cost V 9 bases and J 1 base, with 22 bases left between them. The CDR3 loop is CASRVRGSDGSNQPQHF. Here the CDR3 DNA reads TGTGCCAGTCGTGTGCGGGGTTCAGATGGGAGCAATCAGCCCCAGCATTTT.

This clonotype was seen at least ten times. In nucleotides, the CDR3 is TGTGCCACCAGTGATCGACAGGGGAAGCAGTTCTTC. It yields the protein CATSDRQGKQFF. This rearrangement joins TRBV24-1 to TRBJ2-1, with 8 bases lining up with TRBD1. Trimming cost V 3 bases and J 11 bases; bases outside gene matches: 2. The germline CDR1 and CDR2 sequences are KGHDR and SFDVKD. This CDR3 has 12 residues.

This chain joins TRBV15 and TRBJ1-5; D unresolved. The CDR3 runs to 14 residues. Per germline, CDR1 LNHNV and CDR2 YYDKDF (reference sequence). The V end lost 0 bases, the J end lost 7 bases, and 10 bases lay between the germline ends. CDR3 coding DNA: TGTGCCACCAGCAGAGACAGGAAAGGCCAGCCCCAGCATTTT. Translation gives CATSRDRKGQPQHF.

This chain uses TRBV4-1 with TRBJ2-7; 7 nucleotides match TRBD2. Germline V gene data show CDR1 as MGHRA and CDR2 as YSYEKL. The CDR3 extends over 15 amino acids. J lost 0 bases, V lost 2 bases, and 4 bases had no gene match. CDR3 sequence reads: CASSQQAGFSYEQYF. For the CDR3, the DNA is TGCGCCAGCAGCCAACAAGCGGGGTTCTCCTACGAGCAGTACTTC.

In its sample, this clonotype was seen a few times. The rearrangement links TRBV5-1 to TRBJ2-2, with 9 bases fitting TRBD2. CDR1 and CDR2 (germline): SGHRS, YFSETQ. This CDR3 comprises 16 residues. V was pared by 4 bases and J by 6 bases, with 10 bases of the junction left unmatched. The CDR3 loop is CASSQGLAGDSGELFF. DNA for the CDR3: TGCGCCAGCAGCCAGGGACTAGCCGGCGATTCCGGGGAGCTGTTTTTT.

This clonotype was detected a few times. V usage is TRBV24-1 and J usage is TRBJ1-5; D is unclear. This CDR3 spans 13 amino acids. V was cut by 7 bases and J by 2 bases, with 8 bases left in between. Germline CDR1 and CDR2: KGHDR and SFDVKD. The CDR3 DNA reads as TGTGCCACCAGCGGCCATGGCAATCAGCCCCAGCATTTT. As protein: CATSGHGNQPQHF.

The rearrangement joins TRBV5-1 to TRBJ2-3; D gene uncertain. V shed 1 base and J shed 2 bases, with 8 bases lying between them. CDR1 is SGHRS, CDR2 YFSETQ, per germline. CDR3 length: 14 residues. CDR3 protein: CASSLLGNTDTQYF. The CDR3 region has the DNA TGCGCCAGCAGCTTGTTGGGAAACACAGATACGCAGTATTTT.

This clonotype occurred many times. The chain employs TRBV6-1 and TRBJ2-1, with a possible D match to TRBD1 (5 bases). V was cut by 5 bases and J by 7 bases, with 12 bases left in between. Germline V lookup: CDR1 MNHNS, CDR2 SASEGT. This CDR3 comprises 13 residues. The CDR3 is CASSRGVLNEQFF. CDR3 nucleotides: TGTGCCAGCAGTAGGGGTGTGTTGAATGAGCAGTTCTTC.

Worth noting for this clonotype: A read error may produce the germline difference seen at one junction end. The V call is TRBV10-3, the J call TRBJ2-1, with TRBD1 as a possible D gene (5 bases). Per the germline V gene, CDR1 is ENHRY and CDR2 is SYGVKD. This CDR3 has 15 amino acids. CDR3 DNA: TGTGCCTTCAGTGAGTCGCAGGGTTCCTACAATGAGCAGTTCTTC. It translates to CAFSESQGSYNEQFF.

This clonotype was counted only a few times. The CDR3 bases are TGCAGTGCTTCGATTAGCGGGAGGGCCGATGAGCAGTTCTTC. Its translation: CSASISGRADEQFF. The gene calls are TRBV20-1 and TRBJ2-1; 11 bases align to TRBD2. The J segment lost 8 bases and the V segment lost 5 bases, leaving 8 bases of the junction unmatched. The germline gives CDR1 DFQATT, CDR2 SNEGSKA (reference sequence). The CDR3 loop spans 14 amino acids.

This clonotype came up many times. The V gene is TRBV20-1, the J gene TRBJ1-5; tentatively, D is TRBD1 (5 bases). Deletions cut 0 bases from V and 4 bases from J, with 10 bases between. CDR3 length: 14 amino acids. Per germline, CDR1 DFQATT and CDR2 SNEGSKA (reference sequence). CDR3 amino acids: CSARDGARNQPQHF. The CDR3 coding sequence is TGCAGTGCTAGAGATGGGGCTCGGAATCAGCCCCAGCATTTT.